A selection of T cell receptor beta chains follows, all from one sample in a study of cytomegalovirus exposure and HLA in healthy donors. Some clones are missing from TCRdb's copy, which holds only in-frame ones; the method was immunoSEQ multiplex PCR. The sample lists 52,000 or so clones, 78% occurring once. Sequenced material: PBMCs. These receptors came from a female donor in good health and CMV-seronegative. The CDR3 runs from the conserved cysteine through the conserved F or W. Fields, in order: clone size, D gene, J gene, V gene, CDR3 DNA, CDR3 protein. The D gene is left open where the match is weak. Clone size is given for some rows only: seen once, a few or many times, or a class if the clone is expanded.

clone_size: .; d_call: .; j_call: TRBJ2-3; v_call: TRBV7-3; cdr3_nt: TGTGCCAGCAGCTTAAACGGCAGGGGTAGCACAGATACGCAGTATTTT; cdr3_aa: CASSLNGRGSTDTQYF
clone_size: few; d_call: TRBD1; j_call: TRBJ1-2; v_call: TRBV2; cdr3_nt: TGTGCCAGCAGTCGTGGACAGGGAGAATTCGTGGGCTACACCTTC; cdr3_aa: CASSRGQGEFVGYTF
clone_size: .; d_call: .; j_call: TRBJ1-4; v_call: TRBV4-1; cdr3_nt: TGCGCCAGCAGCCAACGTCACAGGGCCTCTAATGAAAAACTGTTTTTT; cdr3_aa: CASSQRHRASNEKLFF
clone_size: .; d_call: .; j_call: TRBJ1-1; v_call: TRBV4-3; cdr3_nt: TGCGCCAGCAGCCAAGAACCGGGAATCGGGTACACTGAAGCTTTCTTT; cdr3_aa: CASSQEPGIGYTEAFF
clone_size: .; d_call: TRBD1; j_call: TRBJ1-1; v_call: TRBV5-8; cdr3_nt: TGTGCCAGCAGCAGGGACAGGTCCGACGTCCGTGAAGCTTTCTTT; cdr3_aa: CASSRDRSDVREAFF
clone_size: .; d_call: .; j_call: TRBJ1-5; v_call: TRBV19; cdr3_nt: TGTGCCAGTAGATCGGGGGTCCAGCCCCAGCATTTT; cdr3_aa: CASRSGVQPQHF
clone_size: .; d_call: TRBD1; j_call: TRBJ2-2; v_call: TRBV7-3; cdr3_nt: TGTGCCAGCAGCCCCGGGACAGGGGGTCGGGGCGGGGAGCTGTTTTTT; cdr3_aa: CASSPGTGGRGGELFF
clone_size: .; d_call: .; j_call: TRBJ1-2; v_call: TRBV7-3; cdr3_nt: TGTGCCAGCAGCCTGGAAATGGGCCGGGGCTACACCTTC; cdr3_aa: CASSLEMGRGYTF
clone_size: .; d_call: .; j_call: TRBJ2-7; v_call: TRBV29-1; cdr3_nt: TGCAGCGTTCTTGCGAGCTCCTACGAGCAGTACTTC; cdr3_aa: CSVLASSYEQYF
clone_size: once; d_call: TRBD2; j_call: TRBJ2-5; v_call: TRBV7-3; cdr3_nt: TGTGCCAGCAGCCCGGAAAGCGGGACGACCCAGTACTTC; cdr3_aa: CASSPESGTTQYF
clone_size: .; d_call: .; j_call: TRBJ1-6; v_call: TRBV5-6; cdr3_nt: TGTGCCAGCAGCTTGAACAGGGCCTATTATCAGAATTCACCCCTCCACTTT; cdr3_aa: CASSLNRAYYQNSPLHF
clone_size: .; d_call: .; j_call: TRBJ1-1; v_call: TRBV5-1; cdr3_nt: TGCGCCAGCAGCCGGGGGGCCGGGAACACTGAAGCTTTCTTT; cdr3_aa: CASSRGAGNTEAFF
clone_size: .; d_call: TRBD1; j_call: TRBJ2-1; v_call: TRBV18; cdr3_nt: TGTGCCAGCTCCCAGACCGGGACAGGGGGACCCTACAATGAGCAGTTCTTC; cdr3_aa: CASSQTGTGGPYNEQFF
clone_size: once; d_call: .; j_call: TRBJ1-5; v_call: TRBV7-9; cdr3_nt: TGTGCCAGCAGCTTGGGACTCGGCAATCAGCCCCAGCATTTT; cdr3_aa: CASSLGLGNQPQHF
clone_size: .; d_call: .; j_call: TRBJ1-3; v_call: TRBV2; cdr3_nt: TGTGCCAGCATACGACAGACCAACTCTGGAAACACCATATATTTT; cdr3_aa: CASIRQTNSGNTIYF
clone_size: .; d_call: .; j_call: TRBJ1-1; v_call: TRBV2; cdr3_nt: TGTGCCAGCAGTGAATTGACTGGACAGTCTAACACTGAAGCTTTCTTT; cdr3_aa: CASSELTGQSNTEAFF
clone_size: .; d_call: TRBD1; j_call: TRBJ1-2; v_call: TRBV10-3; cdr3_nt: TGTGCCATCAGCTCCTCAGGGGGCTATGGCTACACCTTC; cdr3_aa: CAISSSGGYGYTF
clone_size: .; d_call: .; j_call: TRBJ2-3; v_call: TRBV30; cdr3_nt: TGTGCCTGGAGTGAACAATCCACAGATACGCAGTATTTT; cdr3_aa: CAWSEQSTDTQYF
clone_size: .; d_call: TRBD1; j_call: TRBJ2-7; v_call: TRBV6-1; cdr3_nt: TGTGCCAGCAGGGACAGGGTAAGGTACGAGCAGTACTTC; cdr3_aa: CASRDRVRYEQYF
clone_size: .; d_call: .; j_call: TRBJ2-7; v_call: TRBV29-1; cdr3_nt: TGCAGCGTTGGCGGCCACGAGCAGTACTTC; cdr3_aa: CSVGGHEQYF
clone_size: once; d_call: .; j_call: TRBJ1-6; v_call: TRBV7-2; cdr3_nt: TGTGCCAGCAGCTTAGTTTCCCTCTATAATTCACCCCTCCACTTT; cdr3_aa: CASSLVSLYNSPLHF
clone_size: .; d_call: TRBD1; j_call: TRBJ1-3; v_call: TRBV2; cdr3_nt: TGTGCCAGCAACAACCCGACAGGGGGTTGGAACACCATATATTTT; cdr3_aa: CASNNPTGGWNTIYF
clone_size: few; d_call: TRBD1; j_call: TRBJ1-4; v_call: TRBV5-1; cdr3_nt: TGCGCCAGCAGGGGTACGGACAGGGTGGGTGAAAAACTGTTTTTT; cdr3_aa: CASRGTDRVGEKLFF
clone_size: few; d_call: .; j_call: TRBJ1-1; v_call: TRBV4-1; cdr3_nt: TGCGCCAGCAGCCCCCTAGGAGGGCCCACTGAAGCTTTCTTT; cdr3_aa: CASSPLGGPTEAFF
clone_size: .; d_call: TRBD1; j_call: TRBJ2-7; v_call: TRBV7-2; cdr3_nt: TGTGCCAGCAGCCCCAGACAGGGGGCGGGCTACGAGCAGTACTTC; cdr3_aa: CASSPRQGAGYEQYF
clone_size: .; d_call: TRBD1; j_call: TRBJ1-4; v_call: TRBV29-1; cdr3_nt: TGCAGCGTTGCGGAGGGGCTAGGGGGCTCTAATGAAAAACTGTTTTTT; cdr3_aa: CSVAEGLGGSNEKLFF
clone_size: .; d_call: TRBD1; j_call: TRBJ1-1; v_call: TRBV7-9; cdr3_nt: TGTGCCAGCAGCCTCGCTATCGGGACAGGGGGCTTTCGCACTGAAGCTTTCTTT; cdr3_aa: CASSLAIGTGGFRTEAFF
clone_size: .; d_call: TRBD2; j_call: TRBJ2-1; v_call: TRBV5-1; cdr3_nt: TGCGCCAGCAGCTCCAAACCCGGGCGGGGGAGCTACAATGAGCAGTTCTTC; cdr3_aa: CASSSKPGRGSYNEQFF
clone_size: .; d_call: .; j_call: TRBJ1-2; v_call: TRBV11-2; cdr3_nt: TGTGCCAGCAGCCCATCCGGTATATATGGCTACACCTTC; cdr3_aa: CASSPSGIYGYTF
clone_size: .; d_call: TRBD1; j_call: TRBJ1-5; v_call: TRBV5-8; cdr3_nt: TGTGCCAGCAGCTTGAGGGACAGCCTTAGCAATCAGCCCCAGCATTTT; cdr3_aa: CASSLRDSLSNQPQHF
clone_size: once; d_call: .; j_call: TRBJ1-3; v_call: TRBV19; cdr3_nt: TGTGCCAGTACAGCCGGGACTCTCAGCTCTGGAAACACCATATATTTT; cdr3_aa: CASTAGTLSSGNTIYF
clone_size: few; d_call: .; j_call: TRBJ1-2; v_call: TRBV5-1; cdr3_nt: TGCGCCAGCAGCTTGGTTCCAGGGGCGAACTATGGCTACACCTTC; cdr3_aa: CASSLVPGANYGYTF
clone_size: .; d_call: TRBD1; j_call: TRBJ2-2; v_call: TRBV11-3; cdr3_nt: TGTGCCAGCAGACAGGGGGCGGGCACCGGGGAGCTGTTTTTT; cdr3_aa: CASRQGAGTGELFF
clone_size: .; d_call: .; j_call: TRBJ1-1; v_call: TRBV15; cdr3_nt: TGTGCCACCAGCAGAGACAGGTTGAACACTGAAGCTTTCTTT; cdr3_aa: CATSRDRLNTEAFF
clone_size: .; d_call: .; j_call: TRBJ1-4; v_call: TRBV19; cdr3_nt: TGTGCCAGTAGTATAGGAAAGGTGAAACGGAGTGAAAAACTGTTTTTT; cdr3_aa: CASSIGKVKRSEKLFF
clone_size: .; d_call: TRBD1; j_call: TRBJ1-1; v_call: TRBV7-2; cdr3_nt: TGTGCCAGCAGACAGGGGTGGACTGAAGCTTTCTTT; cdr3_aa: CASRQGWTEAFF
clone_size: .; d_call: TRBD2; j_call: TRBJ2-6; v_call: TRBV9; cdr3_nt: TGTGCCAGCAGCGCAGGGACTAGCTACTCTGGGGCCAACGTCCTGACTTTC; cdr3_aa: CASSAGTSYSGANVLTF
clone_size: .; d_call: .; j_call: TRBJ2-7; v_call: TRBV18; cdr3_nt: TGTGCCAGCTCACCACCGCCAGGGGAACTGAGGGAGCAGTACTTC; cdr3_aa: CASSPPPGELREQYF
clone_size: .; d_call: .; j_call: TRBJ1-5; v_call: TRBV18; cdr3_nt: TGTGCCAGCTCACCACTTGGGCAGATTAATAGCAATCAGCCCCAGCATTTT; cdr3_aa: CASSPLGQINSNQPQHF
clone_size: .; d_call: TRBD1; j_call: TRBJ1-3; v_call: TRBV9; cdr3_nt: TGTGCCAGCAGCTCCCAGGACAGGGTAGCGTTGGGCCCCATATATTTT; cdr3_aa: CASSSQDRVALGPIYF
clone_size: .; d_call: .; j_call: TRBJ2-2; v_call: TRBV11-2; cdr3_nt: TGTGCCAGCAGCATAATCGGGACTCGCCGAGATCCCACCGGGGAGCTGTTTTTT; cdr3_aa: CASSIIGTRRDPTGELFF
clone_size: few; d_call: .; j_call: TRBJ1-6; v_call: TRBV13; cdr3_nt: TGTGCCAGCAGCTTACTAGGGTCGGGACTACTAGGGAGTTCACCCCTCCACTTT; cdr3_aa: CASSLLGSGLLGSSPLHF
clone_size: .; d_call: TRBD1; j_call: TRBJ1-2; v_call: TRBV7-2; cdr3_nt: TGTGCCAGCAGCTTCACAGGGGGCTATGGCTACACCTTC; cdr3_aa: CASSFTGGYGYTF
clone_size: few; d_call: TRBD1; j_call: TRBJ1-1; v_call: TRBV5-4; cdr3_nt: TGTGCCAGCAGCACCAGACAGGGGCGCAGGGAAGCTTTCTTT; cdr3_aa: CASSTRQGRREAFF
clone_size: .; d_call: .; j_call: TRBJ1-4; v_call: TRBV12-5; cdr3_nt: TGTGCCTCGACAGGCTCTAATGAAAAACTGTTTTTT; cdr3_aa: CASTGSNEKLFF
clone_size: .; d_call: TRBD1; j_call: TRBJ2-2; v_call: TRBV6-1; cdr3_nt: TGTGCCAGCAGGTCTCCGGGACAGGGGAACGGGGAGCTGTTTTTT; cdr3_aa: CASRSPGQGNGELFF
clone_size: .; d_call: .; j_call: TRBJ1-2; v_call: TRBV7-2; cdr3_nt: TGTGCCAGCAGCTTATCGGGGGGTCTGCGCTATGGCTACACCTTC; cdr3_aa: CASSLSGGLRYGYTF
clone_size: .; d_call: .; j_call: TRBJ1-5; v_call: TRBV4-2; cdr3_nt: TGTGCCAGCAGCCAAATCGACGGGAATGGCAATCAGCCCCAGCATTTT; cdr3_aa: CASSQIDGNGNQPQHF
clone_size: .; d_call: .; j_call: TRBJ1-5; v_call: TRBV6-5; cdr3_nt: TGTGCCAGCAGTTCCTACCCCTTCAATCAGCCCCAGCATTTT; cdr3_aa: CASSSYPFNQPQHF
clone_size: once; d_call: .; j_call: TRBJ2-5; v_call: TRBV7-3; cdr3_nt: TGTGCCAGCAGCTTATCTTCCCAAGAGACCCAGTACTTC; cdr3_aa: CASSLSSQETQYF
clone_size: .; d_call: .; j_call: TRBJ2-1; v_call: TRBV5-1; cdr3_nt: TGCGCCAGCAGCTTGGATGGGAGCCCAGACAATGAGCAGTTCTTC; cdr3_aa: CASSLDGSPDNEQFF
clone_size: .; d_call: .; j_call: TRBJ2-5; v_call: TRBV10-1; cdr3_nt: TGCGCCAGCAGTGACCCCACGATGCTAGCAGAGACCCAGTACTTC; cdr3_aa: CASSDPTMLAETQYF
clone_size: .; d_call: .; j_call: TRBJ2-1; v_call: TRBV6-4; cdr3_nt: TGTGCCAGCAGTGAGAGCTCCTACAATGAGCAGTTCTTC; cdr3_aa: CASSESSYNEQFF
clone_size: once; d_call: TRBD1; j_call: TRBJ1-1; v_call: TRBV9; cdr3_nt: TGTGCCAGCCCTTACAGGGGCACTGAAGCTTTCTTT; cdr3_aa: CASPYRGTEAFF